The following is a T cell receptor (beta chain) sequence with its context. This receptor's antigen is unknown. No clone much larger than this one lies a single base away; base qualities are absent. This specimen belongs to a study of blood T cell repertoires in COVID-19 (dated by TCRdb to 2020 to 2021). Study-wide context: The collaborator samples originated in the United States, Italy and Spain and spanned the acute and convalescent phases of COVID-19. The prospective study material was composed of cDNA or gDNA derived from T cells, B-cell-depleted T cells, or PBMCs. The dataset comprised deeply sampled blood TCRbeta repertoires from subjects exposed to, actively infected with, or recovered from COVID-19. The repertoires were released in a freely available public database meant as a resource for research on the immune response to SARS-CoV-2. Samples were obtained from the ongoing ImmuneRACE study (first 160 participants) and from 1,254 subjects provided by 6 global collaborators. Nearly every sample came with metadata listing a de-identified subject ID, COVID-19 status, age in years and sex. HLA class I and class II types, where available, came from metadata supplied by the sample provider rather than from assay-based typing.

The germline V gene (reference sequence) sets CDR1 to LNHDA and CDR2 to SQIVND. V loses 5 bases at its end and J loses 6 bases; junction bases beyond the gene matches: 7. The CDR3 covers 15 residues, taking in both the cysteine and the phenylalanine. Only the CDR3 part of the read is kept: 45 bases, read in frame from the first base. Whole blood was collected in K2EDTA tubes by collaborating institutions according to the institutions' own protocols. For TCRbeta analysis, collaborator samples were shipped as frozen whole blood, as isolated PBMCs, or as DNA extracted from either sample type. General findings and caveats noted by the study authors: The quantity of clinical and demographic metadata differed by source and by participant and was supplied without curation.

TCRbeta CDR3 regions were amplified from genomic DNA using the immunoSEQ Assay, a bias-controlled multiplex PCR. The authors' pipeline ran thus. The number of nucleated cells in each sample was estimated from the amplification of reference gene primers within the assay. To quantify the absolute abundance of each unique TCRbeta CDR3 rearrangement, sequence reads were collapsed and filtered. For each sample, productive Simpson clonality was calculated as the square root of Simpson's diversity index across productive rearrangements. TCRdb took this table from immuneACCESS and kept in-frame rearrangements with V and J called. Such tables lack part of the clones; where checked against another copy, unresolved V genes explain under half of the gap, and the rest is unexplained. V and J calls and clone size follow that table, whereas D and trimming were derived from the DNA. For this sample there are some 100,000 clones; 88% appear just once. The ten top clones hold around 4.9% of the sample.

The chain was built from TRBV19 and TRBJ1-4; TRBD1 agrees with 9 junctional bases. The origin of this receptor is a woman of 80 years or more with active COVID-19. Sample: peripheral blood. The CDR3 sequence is CASSWDRDRDEKLFF. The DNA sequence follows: TGTGCCAGTAGTTGGGACAGGGATCGGGATGAAAAACTGTTTTTT.